This entry is about one T cell receptor (beta chain). Antigen specificity is unknown. CD4+ cells of the naive, central memory, regulatory and stem cell-like memory types were sorted via CD45RO/CCR7/CD25/CD127/CD95/CD27. cDNA synthesis used the whole RNA isolate, giving expressed TCRB sequences. Sequenced naive, central memory and regulatory T cell samples produced an average of about 3.6 million reads. Sequenced by immunoSEQ multiplex PCR; TCRdb stores in-frame clones only, minus some. The repertoire includes some 350,000 clones, 13% of them detected once, and around 0.016% sits in the top ten. The data are from a study of beta chain features in type 1 diabetes. Overall study findings and caveats: Within patients, naive, central memory and Treg TCRB repertoires seemed more similar than within healthy donors. Junctions at VDJ sites from type 1 diabetes patients had fewer insertions and more deletions. Across all four CD4+ subsets, people with type 1 diabetes showed modestly shorter TCRB CDR3s.

This CDR3 contains 15 residues. The V end lost 0 bases, the J end lost 4 bases, and 14 bases lay between the germline ends. Germline CDR1 and CDR2: SGHNT and YYREEE (reference sequence). The clonotype was recovered from a woman aged 18-29 years with type 1 diabetes. The J gene is TRBJ2-7, the V gene TRBV5-4; a weak D match, TRBD1 (5 bases). The specimen was naive CD4+ T cells from blood. As DNA, the CDR3 is TGTGCCAGCAGCTTGGTAGCAGGGCATGGATACGAGCAGTACTTC. Translating gives CASSLVAGHGYEQYF. Looking up the rest from reference TRBV5-4 and TRBJ2-7 gives the full variable domain: ETGVTQSPTHLIKTRGQQVTLRCSSQSGHNTVSWYQQALGQGPQFIFQYYREEENGRGNFPPRFSGLQFPNYSSELNVNALELDDSALYLCASSLVAGHGYEQYFGPGTRLTVT.